The sequence of this TCR gamma chain was determined in a study of gamma-delta T cells after stem cell transplantation. This clone is medium-sized in the sample. A far larger clone is off by one base, so a read error is likely. At the DNA level, this CDR3 is encoded by other sequences in the same sample as well. TCRdb applied CATT to the RT-PCR reads for clone calling. The sample records approximately 2,100 gamma-chain clones, roughly 6.7% being singletons. This TCR was recovered from a human donor. It is not recorded whose cells these are; they may come from a transplant donor. What was sequenced was gamma-delta T cells.

The CDR3 DNA is TGTGCCACCTGGGATAGATATCTGGGCAAGAAACTCTTT. This encodes CATWDRYLGKKLF. The gene calls are TRGV8 and TRGJ1 or TRGJ2. CDR1 and CDR2 (germline): VENAVY, YDSYNSRV. The CDR3 extends over 13 amino acids. Trimming removed 1 base from V and 10 bases from J; junction bases left unmatched: 10.